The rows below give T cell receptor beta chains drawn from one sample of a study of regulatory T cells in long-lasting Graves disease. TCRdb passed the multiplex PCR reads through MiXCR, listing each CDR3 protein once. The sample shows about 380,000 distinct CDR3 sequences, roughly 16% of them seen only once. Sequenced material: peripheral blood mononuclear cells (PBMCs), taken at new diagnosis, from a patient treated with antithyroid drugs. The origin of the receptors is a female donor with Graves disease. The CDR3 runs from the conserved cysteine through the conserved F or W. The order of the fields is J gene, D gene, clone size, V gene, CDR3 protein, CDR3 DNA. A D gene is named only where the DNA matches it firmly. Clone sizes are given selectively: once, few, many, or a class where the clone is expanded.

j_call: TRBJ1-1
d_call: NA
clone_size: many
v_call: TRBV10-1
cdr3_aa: CASSVTGGNTEAFF
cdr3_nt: TGCGCCAGCAGTGTGACGGGGGGAAACACTGAAGCTTTCTTT

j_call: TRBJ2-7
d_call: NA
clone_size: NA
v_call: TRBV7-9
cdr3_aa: CASSFSAGVAGTLEQYF
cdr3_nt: TGTGCCAGCAGCTTTAGCGCGGGGGTCGCAGGGACACTCGAGCAGTACTTC

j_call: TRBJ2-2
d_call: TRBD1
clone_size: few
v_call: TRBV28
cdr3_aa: CASSLRGLHTGELFF
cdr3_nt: TGTGCCAGCAGTTTAAGGGGGCTGCACACCGGGGAGCTGTTTTTT

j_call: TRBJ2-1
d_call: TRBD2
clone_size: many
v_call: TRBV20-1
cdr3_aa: CSASSSGDYNEQFF
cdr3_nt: TGCAGTGCTAGTAGCAGCGGGGACTACAATGAGCAGTTCTTC

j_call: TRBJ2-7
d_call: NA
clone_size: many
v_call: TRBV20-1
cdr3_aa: CSARGLVAGASFSYEQYF
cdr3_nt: TGCAGTGCTAGAGGCTTGGTGGCAGGCGCCTCGTTCTCCTACGAGCAGTACTTC

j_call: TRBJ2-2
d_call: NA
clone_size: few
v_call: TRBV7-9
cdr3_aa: CASSLGGGLANTGELFF
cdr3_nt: TGTGCCAGCAGCTTAGGGGGTGGCCTAGCCAACACCGGGGAGCTGTTTTTT

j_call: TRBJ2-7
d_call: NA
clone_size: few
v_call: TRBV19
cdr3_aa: CASSIGDHSYEQYF
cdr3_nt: TGTGCCAGTAGTATAGGGGACCACTCCTACGAGCAGTACTTC

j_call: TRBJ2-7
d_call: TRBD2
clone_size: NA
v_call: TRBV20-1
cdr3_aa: CSARYAGVRSYEQYF
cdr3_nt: TGCAGTGCTCGATATGCGGGAGTGCGTTCCTACGAGCAGTACTTC

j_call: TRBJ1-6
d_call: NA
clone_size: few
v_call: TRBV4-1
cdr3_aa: CASSQVPKGVKGSPLHF
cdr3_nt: TGCGCCAGCAGCCAAGTCCCGAAAGGGGTGAAGGGTTCACCCCTCCACTTT

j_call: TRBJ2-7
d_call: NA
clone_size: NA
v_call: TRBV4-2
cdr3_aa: CASSPRLDYEQYF
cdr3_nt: TGTGCCAGCAGCCCGCGACTAGACTACGAGCAGTACTTC

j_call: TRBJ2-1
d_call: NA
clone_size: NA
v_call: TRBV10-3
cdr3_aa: CAISESFPGSSSYNEQFF
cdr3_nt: TGTGCCATCAGTGAGTCTTTCCCGGGAAGTTCCTCCTACAATGAGCAGTTCTTC

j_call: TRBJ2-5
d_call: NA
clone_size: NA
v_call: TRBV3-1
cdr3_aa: CASSQGRGLTGGTQYF
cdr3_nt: TGTGCCAGCAGCCAAGGGAGGGGTTTGACTGGAGGGACCCAGTACTTC

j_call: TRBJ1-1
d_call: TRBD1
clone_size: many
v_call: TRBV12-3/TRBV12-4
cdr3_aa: CASSLGTGGNTEAFF
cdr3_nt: TGTGCCAGCAGTTTAGGGACAGGGGGCAACACTGAAGCTTTCTTT

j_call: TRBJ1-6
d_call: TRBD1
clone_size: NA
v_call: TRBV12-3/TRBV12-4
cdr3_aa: CASSMDRENSPLHF
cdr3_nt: TGTGCCAGCAGTATGGACAGGGAAAATTCACCCCTCCACTTT

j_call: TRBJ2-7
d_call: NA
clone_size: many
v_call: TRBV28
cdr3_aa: CASSLLRNRRLSYEQYF
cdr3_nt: TGTGCCAGCAGTTTACTTCGGAACAGGCGGCTATCCTACGAGCAGTACTTC

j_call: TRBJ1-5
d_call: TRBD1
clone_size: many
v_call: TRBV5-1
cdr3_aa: CASSDGQGSSNQPQHF
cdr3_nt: TGTGCCAGCAGCGACGGACAGGGGAGCAGCAATCAGCCCCAGCATTTT

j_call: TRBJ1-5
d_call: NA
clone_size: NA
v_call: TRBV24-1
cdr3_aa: CATSSQQAQPQHF
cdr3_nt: TGTGCCACCAGTAGTCAGCAGGCTCAGCCCCAGCATTTT

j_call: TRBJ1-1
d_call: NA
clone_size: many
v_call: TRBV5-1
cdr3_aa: CASSHYTGRNTEAFF
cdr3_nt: TGCGCCAGCAGCCACTACACCGGCCGGAACACTGAAGCTTTCTTT